The 8 T cell receptor beta chains given below trace back to one sample, sequenced in a study of blood T cell repertoires in COVID-19. Using immunoSEQ multiplex PCR, the repertoire was profiled, and TCRdb retains in-frame clones only, with some absent. This repertoire shows about 250,000 clones, more than 75% found once; its top ten account for 15% to 18%. The sample was PBMCs or T cells enriched from blood (not recorded which). These receptors were collected from a man aged 18 to 30 who had recovered from COVID-19.

CDR3 sequence reads: CARIVDGQMQFF. The CDR3 coding sequence is TGTGCCAGGATAGTAGACGGACAGATGCAGTTCTTC. This chain uses TRBV2 with TRBJ2-1, with a possible D match to TRBD1 (6 bases). There are 12 residues in the CDR3. V was clipped by 9 bases and J by 12 bases, with 18 bases between them. CDR1 and CDR2 (germline): SNHLY, FYNNEI. The complete variable domain, with remaining parts taken from reference TRBV2 and TRBJ2-1, reads EPEVTQTPSHQVTQMGQEVILRCVPISNHLYFYWYRQILGQKVEFLVSFYNNEISEKSEIFDDQFSVERPDGSNFTLKIRSTKLEDSAMYFCARIVDGQMQFFGPGTRLTVL.

The rearrangement links TRBV11-3 to TRBJ1-5, with 9 positions matching TRBD1. This CDR3 spans 15 amino acids. Germline assignment: CDR1 SGHNT and CDR2 YENEEA. Germline trimming cut 5 bases from V and 7 bases from J; bases unmatched to any gene: 9. The DNA of the CDR3 is TGTGCCAGCAGCAACTGGACAGGGGTCGGGCAGCCCCAGCATTTT. It specifies CASSNWTGVGQPQHF.

V is TRBV3-1 (or the pseudogene TRBV3-2) and J is TRBJ2-7; perhaps TRBD1 as D (5 bases). V dropped 0 bases and J dropped 1 base, with 7 bases sitting between them. Germline assignment: CDR1 LGHDT and CDR2 YNNKEL (reference sequence). The CDR3 contains 14 residues. This CDR3 reads CASSQEGVSYEQYF. The CDR3 DNA is TGTGCCAGCAGCCAAGAAGGGGTGTCCTACGAGCAGTACTTC.

The CDR3 sequence: CASRPPQSGNTIYF. Written as DNA, the CDR3 is TGTGCCAGCAGACCACCGCAGTCTGGAAACACCATATATTTT. V usage is TRBV6-5 and J usage is TRBJ1-3, with no clear D. V was pared by 6 bases and J by 1 base, with 10 bases between. The CDR3 consists of 14 residues. Germline CDR1 is MNHEY and CDR2 is SVGAGI.

The gene calls are TRBV30 and TRBJ1-4; a possible D gene is TRBD1 (6 bases). Deletions cut 2 bases from V and 8 bases from J, with 15 bases between. The CDR3 sequence is 14 residues long. The germline gives CDR1 GTSNPN, CDR2 SVGIG (reference sequence). Here the CDR3 reads CAWSHRESGEKLFF. CDR3 DNA: TGTGCCTGGAGTCACAGGGAGTCTGGCGAAAAACTGTTTTTT.

The chain couples TRBV7-2 to TRBJ2-7; 10 positions agree with TRBD2. The CDR3 length is 16 residues. Per germline, CDR1 SGHTA and CDR2 FQGNSA. J was trimmed by 3 bases and V by 2 bases; bases with no gene match: 7. For the CDR3, the DNA is TGTGCCAGCAGCTTACGGGGTAGCGGGGGGCACTACGAGCAGTACTTC. Its translation is CASSLRGSGGHYEQYF.

The chain links TRBV19 to TRBJ1-2, with D uncertain. The ends were cut back, 5 bases at V and 4 bases at J, with 14 bases in the middle. In germline, CDR1 is LNHDA, CDR2 SQIVND (reference sequence). The CDR3 consists of 14 residues. CDR3 nucleotides: TGTGCCAGTAGTCCCTCTTCGAACTCCTATGGCTACACCTTC. This sequence encodes CASSPSSNSYGYTF.

V gene TRBV2 combines with J gene TRBJ1-1, with unresolved D. The CDR3 spans 13 residues. V lost 2 bases and J lost 2, with 6 bases in between. The germline CDR1 and CDR2 sequences are SNHLY and FYNNEI. CDR3 coding DNA: TGTGCCAGCAGTGAATCCTCTAACACTGAAGCTTTCTTT. Translated: CASSESSNTEAFF.